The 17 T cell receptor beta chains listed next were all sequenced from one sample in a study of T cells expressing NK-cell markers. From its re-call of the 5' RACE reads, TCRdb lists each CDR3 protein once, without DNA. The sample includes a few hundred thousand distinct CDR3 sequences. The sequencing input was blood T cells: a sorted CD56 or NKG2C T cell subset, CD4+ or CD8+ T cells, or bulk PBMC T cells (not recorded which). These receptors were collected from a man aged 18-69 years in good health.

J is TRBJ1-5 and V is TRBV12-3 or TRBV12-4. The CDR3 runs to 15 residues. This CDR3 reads CASSLAPGSGQPQHF.

CDR3 amino acids: CASRGTGQTTDTQYF. The chain recombines TRBV6-1 with TRBJ2-3; as DNA is missing, the TRBD1 call by TCRdb cannot be tested. Germline V gene sequence: CDR1 MNHNS, CDR2 SASEGT. CDR3 length equals 15 residues.

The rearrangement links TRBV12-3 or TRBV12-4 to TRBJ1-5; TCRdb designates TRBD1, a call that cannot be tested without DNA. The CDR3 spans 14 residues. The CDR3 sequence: CASSTGGLNQPQHF.

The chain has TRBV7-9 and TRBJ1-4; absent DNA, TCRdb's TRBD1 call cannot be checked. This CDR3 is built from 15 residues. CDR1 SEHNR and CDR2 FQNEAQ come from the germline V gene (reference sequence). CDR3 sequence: CASSYTGTPGEKLFF.

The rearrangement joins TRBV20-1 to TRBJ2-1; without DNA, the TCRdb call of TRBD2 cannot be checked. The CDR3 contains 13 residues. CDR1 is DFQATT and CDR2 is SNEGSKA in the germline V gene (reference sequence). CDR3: CSGSGLVDNEQFF.

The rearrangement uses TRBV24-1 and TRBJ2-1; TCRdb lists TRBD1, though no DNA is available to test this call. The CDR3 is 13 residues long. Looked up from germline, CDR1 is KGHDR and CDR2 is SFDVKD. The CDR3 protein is CATSDVNRGEQFF.

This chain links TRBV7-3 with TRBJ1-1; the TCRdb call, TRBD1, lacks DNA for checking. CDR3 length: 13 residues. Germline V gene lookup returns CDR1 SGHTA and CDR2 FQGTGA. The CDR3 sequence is CASSQQVNTEAFF.

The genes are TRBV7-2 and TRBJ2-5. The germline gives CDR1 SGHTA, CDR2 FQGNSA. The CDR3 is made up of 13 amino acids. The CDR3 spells CASSFGNQETQYF.

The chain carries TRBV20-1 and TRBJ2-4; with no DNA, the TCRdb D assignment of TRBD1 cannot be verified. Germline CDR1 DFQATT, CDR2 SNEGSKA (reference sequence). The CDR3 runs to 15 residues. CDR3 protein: CSARTGGSFQNIQYF.

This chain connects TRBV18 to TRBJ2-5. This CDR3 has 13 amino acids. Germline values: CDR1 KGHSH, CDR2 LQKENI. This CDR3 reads CASSPTGAETQYF.

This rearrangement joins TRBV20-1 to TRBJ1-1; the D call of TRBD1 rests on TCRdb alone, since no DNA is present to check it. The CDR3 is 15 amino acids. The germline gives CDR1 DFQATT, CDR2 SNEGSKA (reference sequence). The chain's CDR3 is CSASDQQGAATEAFF.

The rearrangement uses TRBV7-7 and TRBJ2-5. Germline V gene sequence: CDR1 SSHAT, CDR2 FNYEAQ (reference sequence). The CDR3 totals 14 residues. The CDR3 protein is CASSSSPAQETQYF.

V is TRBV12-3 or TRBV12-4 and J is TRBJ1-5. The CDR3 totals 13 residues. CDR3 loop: CASNQGLLQPQHF.

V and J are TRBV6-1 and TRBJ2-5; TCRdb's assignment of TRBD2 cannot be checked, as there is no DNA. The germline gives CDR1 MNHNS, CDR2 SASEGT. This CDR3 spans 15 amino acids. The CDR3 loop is CASRRTSGGQETQYF.

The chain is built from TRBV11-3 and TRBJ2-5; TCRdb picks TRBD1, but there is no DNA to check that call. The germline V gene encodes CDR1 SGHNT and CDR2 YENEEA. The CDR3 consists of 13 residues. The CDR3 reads CASSSGAQETQYF.

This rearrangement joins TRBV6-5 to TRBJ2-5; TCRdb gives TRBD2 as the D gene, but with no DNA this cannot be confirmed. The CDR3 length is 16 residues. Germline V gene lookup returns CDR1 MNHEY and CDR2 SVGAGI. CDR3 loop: CASSYPRGRVEETQYF.

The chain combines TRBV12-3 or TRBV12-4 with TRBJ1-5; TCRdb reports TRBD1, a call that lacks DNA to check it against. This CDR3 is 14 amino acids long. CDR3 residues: CASNLWGANQPQHF.